The 5 T cell receptor beta chains listed next were all sequenced from one sample in a study of blood T cells in healthy people across ages. Next came a second PCR, run for about 7 to 12 cycles, which used a sample-barcoded 5' primer along with a J-beta primer mix. TCRdb fed the 5' RACE reads into MiXCR, producing one record per CDR3 protein. The sample includes some 1.7 million distinct CDR3 sequences, approximately 30% of them seen just once. The sequenced material came from blood. The receptor set was obtained from a woman in her 30s in good health.

This clonotype was counted a few times. The chain combines TRBV24-1 with TRBJ2-1; 10 bases align to TRBD1. The CDR3 extends over 16 amino acids. V lost 3 bases to trimming and J lost 8 bases; unmatched junction nucleotides: 9. CDR1 and CDR2 from the germline V gene are KGHDR and SFDVKD. CDR3 nucleotides: TGTGCCACCAGTGATCCGACGGACAGGGGGGCTGATGAGCAGTTCTTC. Amino acids: CATSDPTDRGADEQFF.

This rearrangement joins TRBV29-1 to TRBJ1-2, with a possible D match to TRBD1 (6 bases). The CDR3 is 12 amino acids. Per the germline V gene, CDR1 is SQVTM and CDR2 is ANQGSEA. The V end lost 3 bases, the J end lost 7 bases, and 12 bases lay between the germline ends. CDR3 coding DNA: TGCAGCGTTGATGCGGGGGGGGCTGGCTACACCTTC. Translating it yields CSVDAGGAGYTF. Drawing the rest from reference TRBV29-1 and TRBJ1-2, the complete variable domain is SAVISQKPSRDICQRGTSLTIQCQVDSQVTMMFWYRQQPGQSLTLIATANQGSEATYESGFVIDKFPISRPNLTFSTLTVSNMSPEDSSIYLCSVDAGGAGYTFGSGTRLTVV.

The sample holds one count of this clonotype. This sequence joins TRBV3-1 and TRBJ1-2; D gene uncertain. The length of the CDR3 is 13 residues. Trimming shortened V by 0 bases and J by 8 bases, and 10 bases separated the two germline ends. The germline CDR1 and CDR2 sequences are LGHDT and YNNKEL (reference sequence). As DNA, the CDR3 is TGTGCCAGCAGCCAAGAATACGGTCGCGGCTACACCTTC. It translates to CASSQEYGRGYTF. Using reference TRBV3-1 and TRBJ1-2 for the parts outside the CDR3, the full variable domain is DTAVSQTPKYLVTQMGNDKSIKCEQNLGHDTMYWYKQDSKKFLKIMFSYNNKELIINETVPNRFSPKSPDKAHLNLHINSLELGDSAVYFCASSQEYGRGYTFGSGTRLTVV.

This clonotype was recorded a few times. This rearrangement joins TRBV12-3 or TRBV12-4 to TRBJ2-1; TRBD2 aligns across 7 bases. The V segment lost 6 bases and the J segment 0 bases; nucleotides outside the gene matches: 14. The CDR3 is made up of 18 amino acids. The CDR3 bases are TGTGCCAGCAGGGGGTTAGGGCTAGCGGATGGCTCCTACAATGAGCAGTTCTTC. Translated: CASRGLGLADGSYNEQFF.

This clonotype was seen at least ten times. The genes are TRBV7-6 and TRBJ2-7; 11 positions match TRBD2. V was clipped by 5 bases and J by 3 bases; unmatched bases: 6. The CDR3 runs 15 residues. Germline CDR1 and CDR2: SGHVS and FNYEAQ. The CDR3 spells CASSGWTSGHYEQYF. CDR3 sequence (DNA): TGTGCCAGCAGCGGGTGGACTAGCGGGCACTACGAGCAGTACTTC.